Given below is one T cell receptor beta chain in context. This clone was seen just once. Its cognate antigen has yet to be identified. No clone much larger than this one lies a single base away; base qualities are absent. The data stem from a study of shared clonotypes between healthy human individuals (dated by TCRdb to 2018 to 2021). In the study overall: Two women and three men aged 18 to 49 years were included in the cohort. For each donor, three plates each were used for CD4 naive and CD4 memory, two plates were used for CD8 naive, and one plate was used for CD8 memory. Libraries were prepared and TCR repertoires were sequenced by different laboratories using diverse techniques, in order to increase sequencing depth and limit assay-specific biases. To estimate repertoire size and how much clonotypes are shared between individuals, the study performed deep sequencing of blood TCR repertoires from roughly five healthy adults. Per donor, leukapheresis produced somewhere between about 0.8 and 9 billion PBMCs.

Using the deep immunoSEQ assay, multiplex PCR amplified TCR CDR3 regions from genomic DNA. For each cell subset, the extracted genomic DNA was distributed evenly across all wells of several immunoSEQ 96-well plates, and each plate served as one replicate. For sorted subsets, 200 ng of genomic DNA, equivalent to 25,000 to 35,000 T cell genomes, went into each replicate PCR. Purified libraries were measured with a Qubit 3.0 fluorometer, size-checked on a Bioanalyzer 2100, and measured again with the KAPA Library Quantification kit. Every immunoSEQ 96-well plate was sequenced on a separate single-read 150-cycle Illumina NextSeq 550 flow cell. The authors' pipeline ran thus. Because the immunoSEQ output included only junctional sequences and no quality scores, the filtering could not be the same as the filtering used for full-length reads. To assign V/J genes and CDR3, sequences were annotated against IMGT germline references using PyIR, a Python wrapper for IgBLAST v1.9. Reads were filtered out if the reads had weak V/J assignments (E-value above 1e-6), no CDR3, stop codons, out-of-frame junctions, or ambiguous translated residues. V3J clonotypes were defined by identical inferred V gene, J gene, and CDR3 amino acid sequence. Percentage overlap between repertoires was calculated by dividing the number of shared unique clonotypes by the size of the smaller repertoire. Three approaches were used to assess repertoire richness: RTK rarefaction, the Chao1 estimator, and Recon v2.1 estimates of unobserved clonotypes. For all TCRbeta clonotypes obtained by the gDNA method from a few donors, generation probabilities were computed with OLGA. Imported from immuneACCESS, the table was reduced by TCRdb to in-frame sequences with V and J called. These copies leave out some clones; in studies compared against another copy, an unresolved V gene accounts for under half, and the cause of the remainder is not known. That table furnishes V, J and clone size, whereas the DNA furnished D and trimming. For this sample there are fewer than 850,000 clones; about 90% appear just once. Roughly 36% of the sample is taken by the ten largest.

The donors were healthy, HIV-negative adults who had no recently reported acute infections or vaccinations. Only Caucasian adults living in Nashville, Tennessee, USA were represented among the donors. CD8 memory samples were composed of magnetically selected CD45RO+ cells combined with CCR7-negative CD45RA+ effector memory (TemRA) cells. Blood was obtained by leukapheresis, after which PBMCs were separated by Ficoll-Histopaque density gradient centrifugation and cryopreserved in liquid nitrogen vapor phase. Analytical flow cytometry was used to check the purity and quantity of each magnetically sorted T cell population. Genomic DNA was isolated from every sorted fraction and measured by UV absorbance on a Nanodrop 2000c. Beyond this particular receptor, the publication reports: Higher generation probabilities were observed for clonotypes shared by all four sorted-subset donors than for non-shared clonotypes. Because the study included only a small number of donors, the genetic and exposure-history diversity represented was limited. Based on pairwise subsampling, the degree of clonotype sharing among donors was expected to be affected by sequencing depth. Sharing across four donors was observed for around 4.8% of naive CD4, about 3.2% of naive CD8, about 2.3% of memory CD4, and approximately 0.41% of memory CD8 clonotypes. Rarefaction of sorted-subset datasets indicated incomplete sequencing despite the large sequencing depth. Naive subsets generally had larger estimated clonotype richness than memory subsets. Sampling was restricted to blood, and TCR repertoires in tissue are likely to differ from TCR repertoires in blood.

This sequence was found in a man aged 18 to 35 in good health. Some clones in this sample may be carry-over from other donors' samples. The source material was memory CD8+ T cells from PBMCs. The meaning of the sample's cell subset or site label: CD45RO+ cells pooled with CCR7-negative TemRA cells.

In nucleotides, the sequence is TGTGCCAGCTCGACGGATCGCACAGATACGCAGTATTTT. This gives the protein CASSTDRTDTQYF. The V gene is TRBV7-9 and the J gene is TRBJ2-3, with the D gene not confidently named. V is reduced by 8 bases and J by 1 base, leaving a spacing of 10 bases between them. The CDR3 goes from the cysteine to the phenylalanine over 13 residues. Solely the CDR3 DNA is kept, with 39 bases framed from the first base. CDR1 and CDR2 are read off the germline V gene (reference sequence) as SEHNR and FQNEAQ.